The next 11 T cell receptor beta chains were all read from a single sample in a study of CD8+ T cells in alopecia areata. Sequencing relied on a cDNA template that was reverse transcribed from extracted RNA. Profiling relied on immunoSEQ multiplex PCR, and the TCRdb table lists in-frame clones only, not all of them. This sample carries 250,000 or so clones, none of them present only once. Cells from pooled cutaneous lymph nodes were sorted by CD4, CD8alpha, NKG2D, NKG2ACE and other markers. Sequences were obtained from CD4+ T cells sorted from a lymph node. The receptor set was obtained from a C3H/HeJ mouse with alopecia areata. The mouse line has the MHC haplotype H2-k.

Ten or more counts support this clone. Gene names are the mouse ones. The read ends 4 residues early relative to the CDR3; the germline J gene fills the gap. This same CDR3 is encoded by further DNA sequences in the sample. The chain uses TRBV17 and TRBJ2-7; D not certain. The CDR3 extends over 12 amino acids. Per germline, CDR1 MNHDT and CDR2 YYDKIL. The DNA read from the CDR3 is TGTGCTAGCAGTAGAGCCCAGTAT. The encoded protein is CASSRAQY. The CDR3 in full is CASSRAQYEQYF.

Comments on this clone: Mouse names are used for the genes. Other DNA sequences within the sample encode an identical CDR3. CDR3 protein: CASSQSGKDTQYF. The CDR3 bases that were read are TGTGCCAGCAGCCAATCAGGGAAAGAC. The J gene is TRBJ2-5, the V gene TRBV5; maybe TRBD1 (5 bases). Sequencing ends 4 residues short of the CDR3 end; the germline J gene provides the rest. Germline V CDR1 and CDR2: LGHNA, YNLKQL (reference sequence). The CDR3 is made up of 13 amino acids.

Remarks on this clone: Gene names are mouse gene names. The CDR3 end lies 4 residues beyond the end of the read and is filled in from the germline J gene. The chain links TRBV13-3 to TRBJ2-3, with TRBD2 identical over 8 bases. Trimming cost V 4 bases and J 0 bases; bases outside gene matches: 10. This CDR3 has 17 amino acids. Germline CDR1 NNHDY, CDR2 SYVADS. The DNA read from the CDR3 is TGTGCCAGCAGTCACCCTCGGGGGGGGCCTAGTGCAGAA. Its protein is CASSHPRGGPSAE. The complete CDR3 protein is CASSHPRGGPSAETLYF.

A few counts support this clone. Here the gene names and germline are mouse. The observed sequence ends 4 residues before the CDR3 terminus, with the missing tail filled in from the germline J gene. This chain connects TRBV19 to TRBJ2-2, with 12 bases aligning to TRBD2. The ends lost 2 bases at V and 4 bases at J; junction bases unmatched: 0. Per germline, CDR1 FNHDT and CDR2 SITEND (reference sequence). The CDR3 has 15 residues. The CDR3 bases that were read are TGTGCCAGCAGTATGGGACTGGGGGGCACCGGG. Residues: CASSMGLGGTG. The whole CDR3 protein is CASSMGLGGTGQLYF.

This clone turned up a few times. The gene names given are mouse names. The CDR3 end lies 4 residues beyond the end of the read and is filled in from the germline J gene. V is TRBV19 and J is TRBJ2-5, with TRBD2 identical over 11 bases. The CDR3 extends over 15 amino acids. Trimming took 5 bases from V and 3 from J; bases not matched to a gene: 5. Germline CDR1 and CDR2: FNHDT and SITEND (reference sequence). The DNA read from the CDR3 is TGTGCCAGCAGCCGCACTGGGGGGGCGCAAGAC. This sequence encodes CASSRTGGAQD. The CDR3 as a whole reads CASSRTGGAQDTQYF.

Concerning this clone: The gene names here belong to mouse. The read falls 4 residues short of the CDR3 end, and the missing part is taken from the germline J gene. The chain is built from TRBV13-2 and TRBJ2-1; 11 nucleotides line up with TRBD1. From germline, CDR1 is NNHNN and CDR2 SYGAGS (reference sequence). The CDR3 covers 16 residues. V shed 0 bases, J shed 6 bases, and the junction held 5 bases outside the gene matches. The CDR3 bases that were read are TGTGCCAGCGGTGATGCGGACAGGGGGCAAGGTGCT. The encoded protein is CASGDADRGQGA. The whole CDR3 sequence reads CASGDADRGQGAEQFF.

About this clone itself: Genes and germline come from the mouse. Other nucleotide sequences in the sample specify the same CDR3. CDR3 bases read: TGTGCCAGCAGTGACCAGTACACA. This sequence encodes CASSDQYT. The full-length CDR3 reads as CASSDQYTEVFF. The chain uses TRBV13-3 and TRBJ1-1; D gene unclear. The read falls 4 residues short of the CDR3 end, and the missing part is taken from the germline J gene. This CDR3 comprises 12 residues. Trimming took off 2 bases at V and 3 bases at J, with 5 bases between the two ends. Germline loops: CDR1 NNHDY, CDR2 SYVADS.

This clone appeared a few times. Gene names are the mouse ones. The CDR3 is cut off 4 residues early in the read; its end comes from the germline J gene. The V and J genes are TRBV19 and TRBJ2-3; no clear D. CDR1 FNHDT and CDR2 SITEND come from the germline V gene (reference sequence). V dropped 6 bases and J dropped 0 bases, with 8 bases sitting between them. CDR3 length: 13 residues. The CDR3 here is CASIQLSAETLYF. CDR3 bases read: TGTGCCAGCATCCAACTTAGTGCAGAA.

With regard to this clone: Germline and genes here are mouse. Read coverage stops 4 residues before the CDR3 terminus; the germline J gene supplies the remainder. The chain couples TRBV31 to TRBJ1-2; possibly TRBD1 for D (5 bases). Trimming shortened V by 7 bases and J by 2 bases, and 8 bases separated the two germline ends. CDR3 length: 11 amino acids. Germline CDR1 is GKSSPN and CDR2 is SITVG. CDR3: CALSGNSDYTF. The DNA read from the CDR3 is TGTGCCTTATCAGGGAACTCC.

This clone has a handful of counts. Gene labels here are mouse ones. The read stops 4 residues short of the end of the CDR3; the missing end is completed from the germline J gene. This rearrangement joins TRBV29 to TRBJ2-5, with 9 bases that match TRBD1. In germline, CDR1 is MSHET, CDR2 SYDVDS. The CDR3 length is 13 residues. The DNA read from the CDR3 is TGTGCTAGCAGTTTAGGGACAGGGGAC. This gives the protein CASSLGTGD. The full CDR3 protein reads CASSLGTGDTQYF.

About this clone itself: The gene names given are mouse names. The CDR3 end lies 4 residues beyond the end of the read and is filled in from the germline J gene. Other DNA sequences in this specimen translate into the identical CDR3. V gene TRBV1 combines with J gene TRBJ2-1, with 9 positions matching TRBD2. Trimming cost V 1 base and J 3 bases; bases outside gene matches: 4. The CDR3 loop spans 16 amino acids. Germline CDR1 reads NSQYPW; CDR2 reads LRSPGD (reference sequence). The CDR3 bases that were read are TGCACCTGCAGTGCAGCGGACTGGGGTGGCTATGCT. This sequence encodes CTCSAADWGGYA. The whole CDR3 protein is CTCSAADWGGYAEQFF.